Shown below are 14 T cell receptor beta chains from a single sample sequenced in a study of blood T cell repertoires in COVID-19. Sequencing was performed with immunoSEQ multiplex PCR; in TCRdb, only in-frame clones are kept and a portion is missing. The sample includes under 200,000 clones, roughly nine tenths of them seen just once. Sequencing was performed on peripheral blood. The receptors here all came from a man younger than 35 with acute or convalescent COVID-19.

The CDR3 DNA follows: TGTGCCAGCAGCGTAGTCACTGGGGCCCTCACCGGGGAGCTGTTTTTT. It encodes CASSVVTGALTGELFF. The chain couples TRBV9 to TRBJ2-2; tentatively, D is TRBD1 (5 bases). Trimming stripped 0 bases from V and 4 bases from J, with 13 bases between. From germline, CDR1 is SGDLS and CDR2 YYNGEE. There are 16 residues in the CDR3. Full variable domain (missing parts from reference TRBV9 and TRBJ2-2): DSGVTQTPKHLITATGQRVTLRCSPRSGDLSVYWYQQSLDQGLQFLIQYYNGEERAKGNILERFSAQQFPDLHSELNLSSLELGDSALYFCASSVVTGALTGELFFGEGSRLTVL.

The gene calls are TRBV5-5 and TRBJ1-2; D is unresolved. Germline-derived CDR1 and CDR2 are SGHKS and YYEKEE (reference sequence). The length of the CDR3 is 11 residues. V gave up 4 bases and J gave up 10 bases, with 11 bases separating them. The CDR3 region has the DNA TGTGCCAGCAGCCTTCAAAGCGTCTACACCTTC. As protein: CASSLQSVYTF.

The rearrangement links TRBV9 to TRBJ2-3, with 11 nucleotides matching TRBD2. With V trimmed by 3 bases and J by 5 bases, 17 bases remained unmatched. Germline CDR1 reads SGDLS; CDR2 reads YYNGEE. CDR3 length equals 19 residues. This chain's CDR3 is CASSGLKGSGGAGGDTQYF. The CDR3 nucleotides read TGTGCCAGCAGCGGCCTCAAAGGTAGCGGGGGGGCCGGGGGAGATACGCAGTATTTT.

CDR3 coding DNA: TGTGCCAGCAGGCCCGGGACAGGGGTCACCGGGGAGCTGTTTTTT. Its protein product is CASRPGTGVTGELFF. V and J are TRBV6-4 and TRBJ2-2, with TRBD1 matching over 10 bases. The CDR3 is 15 residues long. CDR1 and CDR2 (germline): MRHNA, SNTAGT. Trimming cost V 6 bases and J 4 bases; bases outside gene matches: 5.

The V and J genes are TRBV28 and TRBJ2-7; 7 bases line up with TRBD2. Losses at the gene ends were 4 bases for V and 2 bases for J; bases not matched to a gene: 5. The CDR3 is 14 amino acids. From germline, CDR1 is MDHEN and CDR2 SYDVKM. CDR3 nucleotide sequence: TGTGCCAGCAGTTCTCGTCGGGAGGCCTACGAGCAGTACGTC. Amino acids: CASSSRREAYEQYV.

The rearrangement links TRBV9 to TRBJ1-6; 10 nucleotides align to TRBD1. The V segment lost 0 bases and the J segment 10 bases; nucleotides outside the gene matches: 10. CDR1 SGDLS and CDR2 YYNGEE come from the germline V gene. CDR3 length equals 17 residues. The CDR3 DNA is TGTGCCAGCAGCGTAGGGGACAGGGGTGGTTTTGCGTCACCCCTCCACTTT. Protein product: CASSVGDRGGFASPLHF. Filled out from reference TRBV9 and TRBJ1-6, the complete variable domain reads DSGVTQTPKHLITATGQRVTLRCSPRSGDLSVYWYQQSLDQGLQFLIQYYNGEERAKGNILERFSAQQFPDLHSELNLSSLELGDSALYFCASSVGDRGGFASPLHFGNGTRLTVT.

This sequence joins TRBV6-5 and TRBJ1-1; 7 bases match TRBD1. The J segment lost 1 base and the V segment lost 7 bases, leaving 9 bases of the junction unmatched. Germline V gives CDR1 MNHEY, CDR2 SVGAGI. CDR3 length: 15 residues. For the CDR3, the DNA is TGTGCCAGCACCTCGTATAGGGGGCCGAACACTGAAGCTTTCTTT. Its translation is CASTSYRGPNTEAFF.

This rearrangement joins TRBV2 to TRBJ1-1; 7 nucleotides agree with TRBD1. This CDR3 is built from 15 residues. Germline V gene lookup returns CDR1 SNHLY and CDR2 FYNNEI. The ends lost 7 bases at V and 4 bases at J; junction bases unmatched: 12. DNA of the CDR3: TGTGCCAGCACCCTGACAGGGAGTTTTTCCACTGAAGCTTTCTTT. Residues: CASTLTGSFSTEAFF.

The V and J genes are TRBV30 and TRBJ2-2, with 9 bases matching TRBD1. The germline V gene has CDR1 GTSNPN and CDR2 SVGIG (reference sequence). V lost 7 bases to trimming and J lost 5 bases; unmatched junction nucleotides: 8. The CDR3 has 14 amino acids. Written as DNA, the CDR3 is TGTGCCTTAGGGGGACAGGGCCCTACCGGGGAGCTGTTTTTT. Amino acid sequence: CALGGQGPTGELFF.

The V and J genes are TRBV9 and TRBJ1-2, with D possibly matching TRBD1 (6 bases). Germline CDR1 reads SGDLS; CDR2 reads YYNGEE. The CDR3 covers 15 residues. The V end lost 0 bases, the J end lost 2 bases, and 11 bases lay between the germline ends. The CDR3 sequence: CASSVEPTGNYGYTF. CDR3 in DNA: TGTGCCAGCAGCGTAGAACCCACAGGGAACTATGGCTACACCTTC.

The chain uses TRBV5-1 and TRBJ2-1; maybe TRBD2 (5 bases). Germline V lookup: CDR1 SGHRS, CDR2 YFSETQ. This CDR3 region has 13 residues. Trimming cost V 0 bases and J 8 bases, with 9 bases left between them. CDR3 sequence reads: CASSLARDHEQFF. Written as DNA, the CDR3 is TGCGCCAGCAGCTTGGCCCGGGATCATGAGCAGTTCTTC.

In nucleotides, the CDR3 is TGTGCCAGCAACTCGGGCAATCAGCCCCAGCATTTT. It translates to CASNSGNQPQHF. The V call is TRBV2, the J call TRBJ1-5; no clear D. The germline V gene has CDR1 SNHLY and CDR2 FYNNEI. This CDR3 is 12 amino acids long. Trimming removed 7 bases from V and 2 bases from J, with 6 bases in between.

The gene calls are TRBV4-1 and TRBJ2-7; D perhaps matches TRBD1 (6 bases). This CDR3 spans 15 amino acids. Germline CDR1 and CDR2: MGHRA and YSYEKL. Trimming stripped 2 bases from V and 0 bases from J, with 11 bases between. CDR3 residues: CASSQKHRDSYEQYV. CDR3 DNA: TGCGCCAGCAGCCAAAAACACAGGGACTCCTACGAGCAGTACGTC.

The chain links TRBV6-1 to TRBJ2-6; D gene ambiguous. The CDR3 consists of 16 residues. Per germline, CDR1 MNHNS and CDR2 SASEGT. The V end lost 0 bases, the J end lost 1 base, and 7 bases lay between the germline ends. DNA for the CDR3: TGTGCCAGCAGTGAAGCGAGGATATCTGGGGCCAACGTCCTGACTTTC. Translated, it gives CASSEARISGANVLTF.